This entry lists 14 T cell receptor beta chains sequenced from one sample in a study of blood T cell repertoires in COVID-19. Sequencing used immunoSEQ multiplex PCR; TCRdb keeps in-frame clones, though not all of them. The data hold about 200,000 clones, with 80% to 90% observed a single time. Material: PBMCs or T cells enriched from blood (not recorded which). These receptors all stem from a woman under 30 who had recovered from COVID-19.

The chain joins TRBV28 to TRBJ2-7, with 7 bases lining up with TRBD1. Germline lookup yields CDR1 MDHEN and CDR2 SYDVKM. The CDR3 is 13 amino acids. The junction had 3 bases not matched to a gene; V was cut back by 6 bases and J by 1 base. The CDR3 DNA is TGTGCCAGCAGAGGGACAGCTTCCTACGAGCAGTACTTC. Translating gives CASRGTASYEQYF.

This chain joins TRBV28 and TRBJ2-2, with D hard to call. Trimming took off 8 bases at V and 6 bases at J, with 13 bases between the two ends. The CDR3 has 13 amino acids. Germline CDR1 MDHEN, CDR2 SYDVKM. The CDR3 sequence is CASGSAGPGELFF. In nucleotides, the CDR3 is TGTGCCAGCGGCTCCGCTGGGCCCGGGGAGCTGTTTTTT. The whole variable domain, remainder taken from reference TRBV28 and TRBJ2-2, is DVKVTQSSRYLVKRTGEKVFLECVQDMDHENMFWYRQDPGLGLRLIYFSYDVKMKEKGDIPEGYSVSREKKERFSLILESASTNQTSMYLCASGSAGPGELFFGEGSRLTVL.

The rearrangement uses TRBV25-1 and TRBJ2-7; D perhaps matches TRBD1 (6 bases). CDR3 length equals 12 residues. V was pared by 4 bases and J by 8 bases, with 12 bases between. Germline lookup yields CDR1 MGHDK and CDR2 SYGVNS. CDR3 nucleotide sequence: TGTGCCAGCAGTGCCCAGGGGCTGAAGCAGTACTTC. It translates to CASSAQGLKQYF.

The chain uses TRBV2 and TRBJ1-5; D is uncertain. The CDR3 runs to 14 residues. Deletions cut 10 bases from V and 3 bases from J, with 16 bases between. Per the germline V gene, CDR1 is SNHLY and CDR2 is FYNNEI. The CDR3 bases are TGTGCCACCTCCTGGCAGAAGTCCAATCAGCCCCAGCATTTT. Its protein product is CATSWQKSNQPQHF.

V gene TRBV28 combines with J gene TRBJ1-6; D remains unclear. The CDR3 has 18 residues. Germline CDR1 MDHEN, CDR2 SYDVKM. Deletions cut 5 bases from V and 9 bases from J, with 26 bases between. CDR3 protein: CASSPAEAEKEGGSPLHF. The CDR3 region has the DNA TGTGCCAGCAGTCCCGCCGAGGCCGAGAAGGAAGGTGGTTCACCCCTCCACTTT.

The chain employs TRBV15 and TRBJ2-1; 9 positions match TRBD1. This CDR3 contains 15 residues. The J segment lost 7 bases and the V segment lost 5 bases, leaving 9 bases of the junction unmatched. Germline CDR1 LNHNV, CDR2 YYDKDF (reference sequence). CDR3 DNA sequence: TGTGCCACCAGCGGTAACAGGGGGCAGGGGAATGAGCAGTTCTTC. Encoded protein: CATSGNRGQGNEQFF.

This chain joins TRBV7-2 and TRBJ2-5; TRBD2 matches 12 bases. Germline CDR1 is SGHTA and CDR2 is FQGNSA. V lost 3 bases and J lost 1; bases outside the gene matches: 6. The CDR3 is 17 amino acids. CDR3 sequence (DNA): TGTGCCAGCAGCTTTAGACTAGCGGGGGTGCTCCAAGAGACCCAGTACTTC. It translates to CASSFRLAGVLQETQYF.

V is TRBV2 and J is TRBJ1-4, with 10 bases fitting TRBD1. J was trimmed by 6 bases and V by 7 bases; bases with no gene match: 2. Germline V CDR1 and CDR2: SNHLY, FYNNEI. The CDR3 is 13 amino acids. The CDR3 reads CASKDRGYEKLFF. For the CDR3, the DNA is TGTGCCAGCAAGGACAGGGGGTATGAAAAACTGTTTTTT. The full variable domain, completed using reference TRBV2 and TRBJ1-4, is EPEVTQTPSHQVTQMGQEVILRCVPISNHLYFYWYRQILGQKVEFLVSFYNNEISEKSEIFDDQFSVERPDGSNFTLKIRSTKLEDSAMYFCASKDRGYEKLFFGSGTQLSVL.

The CDR3 nucleotides are TGTGCCAGCAGCTTGCCCGGACTAGCGGGGGTAAGCTCCTACAATGAGCAGTTCTTC. Its protein is CASSLPGLAGVSSYNEQFF. This chain links TRBV5-6 with TRBJ2-1, with 13 nucleotides matching TRBD2. With V trimmed by 1 base and J by 0 bases, 7 bases remained unmatched. CDR3 length equals 19 residues. Germline CDR1 reads SGHDT; CDR2 reads YYEEEE.

The chain joins TRBV27 to TRBJ1-5; 10 bases are shared with TRBD1. V shed 6 bases and J 5 bases; nucleotides not matched to a gene: 7. The CDR3 length is 15 residues. Per the germline V gene, CDR1 is MNHEY and CDR2 is SMNVEV (reference sequence). CDR3 in DNA: TGTGCCAGCAGCTGGGGACAGGGGACCTATCAGCCCCAGCATTTT. Its protein product is CASSWGQGTYQPQHF.

The gene calls are TRBV28 and TRBJ2-7, with D possibly TRBD2 on 5 matching bases. CDR3 length equals 14 residues. V lost 6 bases, J lost 1 base, and 13 bases lay in between. Germline CDR1 reads MDHEN; CDR2 reads SYDVKM. The CDR3, as DNA: TGTGCCAGCAGCAAACTAGGAGGTTCCTACGAGCAGTACTTC. It translates to CASSKLGGSYEQYF.

This chain joins TRBV19 and TRBJ1-5; D gene uncertain. The germline V gene encodes CDR1 LNHDA and CDR2 SQIVND (reference sequence). This CDR3 has 14 residues. Between the trimmed V and J ends, which lost 8 bases and 0 bases, there was a span of 11 bases. Here the CDR3 reads CASAHTNSNQPQHF. In DNA form, the CDR3 reads TGTGCCAGTGCACACACGAATAGCAATCAGCCCCAGCATTTT.

The V gene is TRBV6-5, the J gene TRBJ1-5; 7 bases line up with TRBD1. V shed 7 bases and J 2 bases; nucleotides not matched to a gene: 8. This CDR3 contains 15 residues. Germline values: CDR1 MNHEY, CDR2 SVGAGI. This CDR3 reads CASTTGVLGNQPQHF. The CDR3 region has the DNA TGTGCCAGCACTACAGGGGTTCTGGGCAATCAGCCCCAGCATTTT.

The rearrangement uses TRBV3-1 (or the pseudogene TRBV3-2) and TRBJ2-3; 11 positions match TRBD2. The junction had 7 bases not matched to a gene; V was cut back by 2 bases and J by 0 bases. Germline-derived CDR1 and CDR2 are LGHDT and YNNKEL (reference sequence). The CDR3 is made up of 18 amino acids. This CDR3 is CASSQHGTSGASTDTQYF. The CDR3 DNA sequence: TGTGCCAGCAGCCAACACGGGACTAGCGGAGCGAGCACAGATACGCAGTATTTT.